This T cell receptor (beta chain) derives from a study of cytomegalovirus exposure and HLA in healthy donors. Findings of the study overall: Among the CMV-associated chains, a few were confirmed in vitro as specific for CMV antigens.

The PCR ran on 60 Vbeta and 13 Jbeta primers. Only in-frame clones appear in the TCRdb table, and some are missing; sequencing was by immunoSEQ multiplex PCR. The sample records some 180,000 clones, about nine tenths being singletons. A note on this clone: Its antigen is still unknown.

CDR3 length equals 16 residues. Germline V gene data show CDR1 as LNHNV and CDR2 as YYDKDF (reference sequence). With 4 bases removed from V and 2 bases from J, the gap between germline ends came to 15 bases. The sample taken for sequencing was PBMCs. This sequence originates from a boy aged 2 to 9 in good health and CMV-seronegative. The V and J genes are TRBV15 and TRBJ1-3; D gene unclear. The CDR3 nucleotides read TGTGCCACCAGCACCAGATACCCCGGAGCTGGAAACACCATATATTTT. As protein: CATSTRYPGAGNTIYF. Full variable domain (remainder filled in from reference TRBV15 and TRBJ1-3): DAMVIQNPRYQVTQFGKPVTLSCSQTLNHNVMYWYQQKSSQAPKLLFHYYDKDFNNEADTPDNFQSRRPNTSFCFLDIRSPGLGDTAMYLCATSTRYPGAGNTIYFGEGSWLTVV.